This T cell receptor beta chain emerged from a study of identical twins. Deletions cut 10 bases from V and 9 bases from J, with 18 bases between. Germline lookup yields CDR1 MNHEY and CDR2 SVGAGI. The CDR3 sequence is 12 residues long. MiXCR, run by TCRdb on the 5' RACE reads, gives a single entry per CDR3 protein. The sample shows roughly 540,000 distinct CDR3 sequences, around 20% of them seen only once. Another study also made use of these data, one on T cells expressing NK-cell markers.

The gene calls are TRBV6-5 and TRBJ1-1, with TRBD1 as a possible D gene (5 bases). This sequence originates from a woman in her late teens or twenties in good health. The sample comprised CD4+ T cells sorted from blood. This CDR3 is CATGDWPLKAFF. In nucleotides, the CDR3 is TGTGCCACGGGGGACTGGCCCTTGAAAGCTTTCTTT.